This T cell receptor beta chain was found in a study of blood T cell repertoires in COVID-19. In the study overall: PBMCs, B-cell-depleted T cells, or T cells were the source of the cDNA or gDNA that made up the material.

This clone was observed a single time. Germline values: CDR1 MNHNS, CDR2 SASEGT. V lost 1 base and J lost 4, with 13 bases in between. CDR3 size: 15 residues. Seattle patients were enrolled during active infection and followed longitudinally. In the source study's methods: It was from reference gene primer amplification that nucleated cell counts were estimated. Sequencing used immunoSEQ multiplex PCR; TCRdb keeps in-frame clones, though not all of them. V, J and clone size derive from that table, while D and trimming were established from the DNA sequence. The table includes roughly 180,000 clones, roughly 94% detected once.

The chain is built from TRBV6-1 and TRBJ1-1, with a weak D call TRBD1 (5 bases). The sequenced sample was peripheral blood. This TCR derives from a young man with COVID-19, enrolled during active disease. The CDR3 region has the DNA TGTGCCAGCAGTGAAGGGTGGGGTAGGGGCACTGAAGCTTTCTTT. It translates to CASSEGWGRGTEAFF.